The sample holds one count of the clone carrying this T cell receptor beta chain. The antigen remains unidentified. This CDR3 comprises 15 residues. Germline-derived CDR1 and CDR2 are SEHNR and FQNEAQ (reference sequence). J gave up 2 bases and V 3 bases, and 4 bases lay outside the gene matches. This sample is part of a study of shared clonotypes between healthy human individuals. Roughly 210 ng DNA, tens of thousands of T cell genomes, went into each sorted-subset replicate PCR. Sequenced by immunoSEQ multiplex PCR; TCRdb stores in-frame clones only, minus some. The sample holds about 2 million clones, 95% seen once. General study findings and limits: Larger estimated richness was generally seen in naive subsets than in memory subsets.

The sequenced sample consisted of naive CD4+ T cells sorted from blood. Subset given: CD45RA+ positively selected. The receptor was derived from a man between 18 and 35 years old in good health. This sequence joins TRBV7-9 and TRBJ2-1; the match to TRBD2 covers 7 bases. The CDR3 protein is CASSFGGGPYNEQFF. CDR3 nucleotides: TGTGCCAGCAGCTTCGGGGGAGGGCCCTACAATGAGCAGTTCTTC.